The source of this TCR beta chain is a study of T cell responses to AZD1222 COVID-19 vaccine. The repertoire was sequenced with immunoSEQ multiplex PCR; TCRdb's copy has only in-frame clones and lacks some. Of about 110,000 clones in the sample, about 85% were seen once. This clone has a single count. CDR3 length: 14 residues. The germline V gene encodes CDR1 SGHTA and CDR2 FQGNSA. V gave up 3 bases and J gave up 7 bases, with 13 bases separating them. The sequencing here drew on peripheral blood, taken on day 0 of AZD1222 vaccination. This sequence was found in an adult in good health. This chain links TRBV7-2 with TRBJ2-1; D perhaps matches TRBD2 (5 bases). The CDR3 reads CASSFGGGGNEQFF. In DNA form, the CDR3 reads TGTGCCAGCAGCTTCGGCGGAGGTGGGAATGAGCAGTTCTTC.